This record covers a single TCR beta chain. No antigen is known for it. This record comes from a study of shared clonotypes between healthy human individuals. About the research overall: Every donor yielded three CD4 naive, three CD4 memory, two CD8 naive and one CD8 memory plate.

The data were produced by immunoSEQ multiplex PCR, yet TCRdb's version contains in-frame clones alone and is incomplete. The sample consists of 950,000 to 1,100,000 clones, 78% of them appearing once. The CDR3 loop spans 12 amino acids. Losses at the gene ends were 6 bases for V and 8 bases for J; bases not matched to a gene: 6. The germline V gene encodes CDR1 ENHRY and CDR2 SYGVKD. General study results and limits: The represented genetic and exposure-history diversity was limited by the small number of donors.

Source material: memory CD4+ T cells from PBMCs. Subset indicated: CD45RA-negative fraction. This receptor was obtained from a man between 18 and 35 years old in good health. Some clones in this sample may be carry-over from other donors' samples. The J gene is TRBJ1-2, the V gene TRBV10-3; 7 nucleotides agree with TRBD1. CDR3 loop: CAIRITGEGYTF. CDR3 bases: TGTGCCATCAGAATAACAGGGGAGGGCTACACCTTC.